The 22 T cell receptor beta chains presented below share a single source sample, sequenced in a study of cytomegalovirus exposure and HLA in healthy donors. The PCR ran on 60 Vbeta and 13 Jbeta primers. TCRdb keeps only in-frame clones here, not all; method: immunoSEQ multiplex PCR. Among some 130,000 clones, roughly 82% were seen once, and the ten largest hold around 11%. Sequenced: PBMCs. Every receptor here comes from a male donor in good health and CMV-seropositive.

The J gene is TRBJ2-7, the V gene TRBV4-3, with 9 nucleotides matching TRBD1. CDR1 and CDR2 from the germline V gene are LGHNA and YSLEER. This CDR3 is 13 amino acids long. J lost 5 bases, V lost 4 bases, and 3 bases had no gene match. CDR3 coding DNA: TGCGCCAGCAGCCGGACAGGGGAAGACGAGCAGTACTTC. Its protein is CASSRTGEDEQYF.

This chain connects TRBV2 to TRBJ1-1; a possible D gene is TRBD1 (6 bases). The germline gives CDR1 SNHLY, CDR2 FYNNEI. This CDR3 region has 13 residues. The V gene lost 11 bases and the J gene lost 3 bases, with 16 bases spanning the gap. Written as DNA, the CDR3 is TGTGCCGGTCGAGGGGGATTGTACACTGAAGCTTTCTTT. Translation: CAGRGGLYTEAFF.

The V and J genes are TRBV9 and TRBJ2-1, with 11 positions matching TRBD2. With V trimmed by 2 bases and J by 9 bases, 10 bases remained unmatched. Germline CDR1 is SGDLS and CDR2 is YYNGEE. The length of the CDR3 is 16 residues. CDR3 bases: TGTGCCAGCAGCGTCCTGGAGACTAGCGGGATTGGTGAGCAGTTCTTC. Translation: CASSVLETSGIGEQFF. The full variable domain, with the rest looked up from reference TRBV9 and TRBJ2-1, is DSGVTQTPKHLITATGQRVTLRCSPRSGDLSVYWYQQSLDQGLQFLIQYYNGEERAKGNILERFSAQQFPDLHSELNLSSLELGDSALYFCASSVLETSGIGEQFFGPGTRLTVL.

This clone is termed medium-sized. The chain couples TRBV28 to TRBJ1-1; TRBD1 might be the D (6 bases). Trimming left V 1 base short and J 1 base short, with 7 bases between. Germline V CDR1 and CDR2: MDHEN, SYDVKM. The CDR3 is made up of 14 amino acids. CDR3 sequence reads: CASSLLGQNTEAFF. The DNA for the CDR3 is TGTGCCAGCAGTTTATTGGGACAGAACACTGAAGCTTTCTTT.

V gene TRBV10-3 combines with J gene TRBJ2-5; 9 bases are a match to TRBD1. Germline CDR1 is ENHRY and CDR2 is SYGVKD. V shed 3 bases, J shed 5 bases, and the junction held 10 bases outside the gene matches. The CDR3 is 16 amino acids. Here the CDR3 reads CAISDLRQGGTETQYF. CDR3 nucleotides: TGTGCCATCAGTGACCTGAGACAGGGGGGCACCGAGACCCAGTACTTC.

This chain connects TRBV10-3 to TRBJ2-5; 9 nucleotides match TRBD1. This CDR3 has 15 residues. Germline CDR1 ENHRY, CDR2 SYGVKD. Losses at the gene ends were 4 bases for V and 2 bases for J; bases not matched to a gene: 5. The CDR3 region is CAISGPGQGQETQYF. The CDR3 coding sequence is TGTGCCATCAGTGGACCGGGACAGGGACAAGAGACCCAGTACTTC.

This chain connects TRBV28 to TRBJ1-4; 11 bases align to TRBD1. Germline V gives CDR1 MDHEN, CDR2 SYDVKM. V lost 7 bases, J lost 8 bases, and 9 bases stayed unmatched. This CDR3 region has 15 residues. This CDR3 reads CASNPGQGAREKLFF. CDR3 coding DNA: TGTGCCAGCAATCCAGGACAGGGGGCTAGGGAAAAACTGTTTTTT.

The sample holds one count of this clone. V usage is TRBV5-6 and J usage is TRBJ2-4, with 11 nucleotides matching TRBD2. CDR3 length equals 15 residues. Germline CDR1 and CDR2: SGHDT and YYEEEE. V lost 3 bases to trimming and J lost 7 bases; unmatched junction nucleotides: 6. The CDR3: CASSSSTSGNNIQYF. The CDR3 DNA is TGTGCCAGCAGCTCGTCGACTAGCGGGAACAACATTCAGTACTTC. Variable domain in full (rest from reference TRBV5-6 and TRBJ2-4): DAGVTQSPTHLIKTRGQQVTLRCSPKSGHDTVSWYQQALGQGPQFIFQYYEEEERQRGNFPDRFSGHQFPNYSSELNVNALLLGDSALYLCASSSSTSGNNIQYFGAGTRLSVL.

Comment on this clone: The junction does not match germline at one end; this may be a read error. The chain carries TRBV7-9 and TRBJ2-4; the D gene is possibly TRBD2 (6 bases). CDR1 and CDR2 (germline): SEHNR, FQNEAQ (reference sequence). This CDR3 has 15 amino acids. The CDR3 DNA reads TGTTCCAGCAGCCCAGCGCCGGCGGGGAAAAACATTCAGTACTTC. This sequence encodes CSSSPAPAGKNIQYF.

The chain uses TRBV5-1 and TRBJ2-2; possibly TRBD1 for D (5 bases). Germline V lookup: CDR1 SGHRS, CDR2 YFSETQ. The CDR3 runs to 14 residues. Between the trimmed V and J ends, which lost 2 bases and 3 bases, there was a span of 8 bases. CDR3 amino acids: CASSFLQDTGELFF. The CDR3 bases are TGCGCCAGCAGCTTTTTACAGGACACCGGGGAGCTGTTTTTT.

J is TRBJ2-2 and V is TRBV9, with TRBD2 matching over 10 bases. Germline CDR1 reads SGDLS; CDR2 reads YYNGEE. CDR3 length: 17 residues. The ends lost 0 bases at V and 3 bases at J; junction bases unmatched: 5. The CDR3: CASSVGRGLADTGELFF. Here the CDR3 DNA reads TGTGCCAGCAGCGTAGGTAGAGGACTAGCGGACACCGGGGAGCTGTTTTTT.

J is TRBJ2-2 and V is TRBV27; TRBD2 might be the D (5 bases). Germline V lookup: CDR1 MNHEY, CDR2 SMNVEV (reference sequence). The CDR3 consists of 22 residues. Trimming took 6 bases from V and 4 from J, leaving 36 bases between them. The CDR3 loop is CASRGYGVRASGSYWGTGELFF. In DNA form, the CDR3 reads TGTGCCAGCAGGGGCTACGGTGTAAGGGCTTCGGGGTCCTATTGGGGCACCGGGGAGCTGTTTTTT.

V is TRBV27 and J is TRBJ2-7; D is possibly TRBD2 (6 bases). V gave up 2 bases and J gave up 2 bases, with 16 bases separating them. CDR1 is MNHEY, CDR2 SMNVEV, per germline (reference sequence). This CDR3 comprises 16 residues. CDR3 region: CASSLPGGEGTYEQYF. CDR3 bases: TGTGCCAGCAGTTTACCGGGCGGGGAAGGCACCTACGAGCAGTACTTC.

V gene TRBV21-1 combines with J gene TRBJ1-1. TRBV21-1 is designated a pseudogene. CDR3 length equals 16 residues. CDR3 nucleotide sequence: TGTGCCAGCAGCCCCCCCGGGAAGGGAACCCACACTGAAGCTTTCTTT. This translates into CASSPPGKGTHTEAFF.

V gene TRBV2 combines with J gene TRBJ2-3; 8 bases are shared with TRBD2. J was trimmed by 6 bases and V by 5 bases; bases with no gene match: 1. The CDR3 covers 12 residues. Germline-derived CDR1 and CDR2 are SNHLY and FYNNEI. The CDR3 sequence is CASSRGGDTQYF. The DNA for the CDR3 is TGTGCCAGCAGTCGGGGGGGGGATACGCAGTATTTT.

The CDR3 DNA sequence: TGTGCCAGCAGCACTCACAGGGGGATAGTGCCCCAGCATTTT. Translated, it gives CASSTHRGIVPQHF. The rearrangement links TRBV6-5 to TRBJ1-5, with 8 bases aligning to TRBD1. J gave up 9 bases and V 6 bases, and 10 bases lay outside the gene matches. CDR1 is MNHEY and CDR2 is SVGAGI in the germline V gene. The CDR3 extends over 14 amino acids.

The chain combines TRBV20-1 with TRBJ1-1, with D unclear. The length of the CDR3 is 11 residues. The V end lost 5 bases, the J end lost 4 bases, and 8 bases lay between the germline ends. CDR1 and CDR2 from the germline V gene are DFQATT and SNEGSKA (reference sequence). The CDR3 reads CSAASSTEAFF. For the CDR3, the DNA is TGCAGTGCTGCGTCGTCCACTGAAGCTTTCTTT.

The CDR3 reads CSARADTQQFF. The CDR3 region has the DNA TGCAGTGCTAGAGCTGACACCCAGCAGTTCTTC. This chain uses TRBV20-1 with TRBJ2-1; unclear D gene. V gave up 1 base and J gave up 11 bases, with 9 bases separating them. The germline gives CDR1 DFQATT, CDR2 SNEGSKA (reference sequence). This CDR3 has 11 residues.

This clone was seen only once. V and J are TRBV6-5 and TRBJ1-2; TRBD1 matches 7 bases. Germline V gives CDR1 MNHEY, CDR2 SVGAGI. Unmatched junction bases numbered 9, after V lost 0 bases and J lost 8 bases. This CDR3 has 15 amino acids. The CDR3 DNA reads as TGTGCCAGCAGTTACTCGTACAGGGGTTTCGAGGGCTACACCTTC. Residues: CASSYSYRGFEGYTF.

The chain joins TRBV5-4 to TRBJ2-1, with D tentatively TRBD2 (6 bases). The CDR3 runs 16 residues. The germline gives CDR1 SGHNT, CDR2 YYREEE (reference sequence). The V and J ends lost 5 bases and 4 bases respectively, with 19 bases between them. The CDR3 DNA is TGTGCCAGCAGTCCCCCAGTTGGGCGGGAATACAATGAGCAGTTCTTC. Its protein is CASSPPVGREYNEQFF.

This clone has more than one count but fewer than ten. The chain recombines TRBV20-1 with TRBJ2-5; the D is unclear. Per germline, CDR1 DFQATT and CDR2 SNEGSKA (reference sequence). V shed 6 bases and J shed 2 bases, with 7 bases lying between them. CDR3 length equals 11 residues. CDR3 bases: TGCAGTGCGGAGTTTCAAGAGACCCAGTACTTC. Translated: CSAEFQETQYF.

CDR3 sequence reads: CASSPSLQGTQPQHF. The CDR3 bases are TGTGCCAGCAGTCCCTCCCTCCAGGGTACTCAGCCCCAGCATTTT. The J gene is TRBJ1-5, the V gene TRBV6-6; weak D call: TRBD1 (5 bases). The CDR3 sequence is 15 residues long. Trimming left V 5 bases short and J 6 bases short, with 17 bases between. Germline lookup yields CDR1 MNHNY and CDR2 SVGAGI (reference sequence).